This is a list of T cell receptor beta chains from one sample in a study of blood T cell repertoires in COVID-19. Measured with immunoSEQ multiplex PCR; TCRdb has only the in-frame clones, and not every one. The sample yields fewer than 500,000 clones, 80% to 90% seen once. The sequencing input was PBMCs or T cells enriched from blood (not recorded which). The receptors come from a man aged 30 to 45 who had recovered from COVID-19. Each CDR3 is given with its conserved first and last residue. A D gene is named only where the DNA matches it firmly. Clone size, where shown, is once, few, many, or a class for clones that have expanded.

TRBV28	TRBJ1-4	TRBD1	18	once	TGTGCCAGCCACCCCAGGGACAGCCCGATCCTAATAGGTGAAAAACTGTTTTTT	CASHPRDSPILIGEKLFF
TRBV14	TRBJ2-3	TRBD1	14	-	TGTGCCAGCAGCTCCTGGACAGGGCAAGATACGCAGTATTTT	CASSSWTGQDTQYF
TRBV30	TRBJ2-1	-	14	once	TGTGCCTGGAGTGTAGGTAGCGGATACAATGAGCAGTTCTTC	CAWSVGSGYNEQFF
TRBV4-2	TRBJ2-7	TRBD1	15	-	TGTGCCAGCAGCCCCAGCGGGACAGGGGATTACGAGCAGTACTTC	CASSPSGTGDYEQYF
TRBV4-1	TRBJ1-1	TRBD1	15	-	TGCGCCAGCAGATTTAACCAGGGGGTTAACACTGAAGCTTTCTTT	CASRFNQGVNTEAFF
TRBV29-1	TRBJ2-1	TRBD2	16	-	TGCAGCGTTTCAGGGGTGGTAGCGGGGATCTACAATGAGCAGTTCTTC	CSVSGVVAGIYNEQFF
TRBV5-1	TRBJ2-1	TRBD1	14	-	TGCGCCAGCAGCACAGGGGTTCGAAACAATGAGCAGTTCTTC	CASSTGVRNNEQFF
TRBV28	TRBJ2-7	TRBD1	14	-	TGTGCCAGCAGACCGACAGGGACAGCCTACGAGCAGTACTTC	CASRPTGTAYEQYF
TRBV30	TRBJ2-2	TRBD1	14	-	TGTGCCTGGAGTTTAACAGGGGGAACCGGGGAGCTGTTTTTT	CAWSLTGGTGELFF
TRBV10-1	TRBJ2-3	TRBD2	17	-	TGCGCCAGCAGTGACCCCGATCCCGGAGCGGGAGTGGATACGCAGTATTTT	CASSDPDPGAGVDTQYF
TRBV27	TRBJ1-3	TRBD1	17	-	TGTGCCAGCAGAAGGGCGAGTTCGGGACAGGGCGGAAACACCATATATTTT	CASRRASSGQGGNTIYF
TRBV5-4	TRBJ2-6	-	15	-	TGTGCCAGCAGCTTGGACAGCTCTGGGGCCAACGTCCTGACTTTC	CASSLDSSGANVLTF
TRBV28	TRBJ2-1	-	13	-	TGTGCCAGCAGCTTTCCGAGTAAGAATGAGCAGTTCTTC	CASSFPSKNEQFF
TRBV5-1	TRBJ1-3	TRBD1	15	-	TGCGCCAGCAGCCCAGGGACAGTCTCTGGAAACACCATATATTTT	CASSPGTVSGNTIYF
TRBV15	TRBJ2-7	-	14	-	TGTGCCACCAGTTGGGGTAGCGGAGAATACGAGCAGTACTTC	CATSWGSGEYEQYF
TRBV27	TRBJ1-5	-	14	-	TGTGCCAGCAGTTTATCATTTGAGGGTCAGCCCCAGCATTTT	CASSLSFEGQPQHF